Presented here are 11 T cell receptor beta chains from one specimen sequenced in a study of neurological immune-mediated disorders. TCRdb used MiXCR to reprocess the 5' RACE reads, holding one entry per CDR3 protein. This repertoire shows some 70,000 distinct CDR3 sequences, 4.5% found once; its top ten account for 6.9%. What was sequenced was PBMCs. Receptors originate from a man aged 25 to 40 with multiple sclerosis.

Of note for this clonotype: A much larger clone lies a single base off, so this may be a read error. This sequence joins TRBV10-3 and TRBJ1-2; D is unclear. V was pared by 4 bases and J by 0 bases, with 9 bases between. The CDR3 has 14 amino acids. The germline CDR1 and CDR2 sequences are ENHRY and SYGVKD. The CDR3 spells CAISVQITNYGYTF. The CDR3 nucleotides are TGTGCCATCAGTGTACAGATCACTAACTATGGCTACACCTTC.

This clonotype was counted at least ten times. The V call is TRBV6-5, the J call TRBJ2-2; no definite D call. This CDR3 region has 14 residues. Trimming cost V 6 bases and J 1 base, with 9 bases left between them. Germline V gene sequence: CDR1 MNHEY, CDR2 SVGAGI. CDR3 in amino acids: CASRRYRNTGELFF. Written as DNA, the CDR3 is TGTGCCAGCAGGCGCTATAGGAACACCGGGGAGCTGTTTTTT.

The chain's CDR3 is CASSPRGPSNTEAFF. The CDR3 DNA follows: TGTGCCAGTAGTCCCCGGGGGCCCTCGAATACTGAAGCTTTCTTT. This chain uses TRBV19 with TRBJ1-1; a weak D match, TRBD1 (6 bases). The CDR3 loop spans 15 amino acids. Deletions cut 5 bases from V and 5 bases from J, with 18 bases between. Per the germline V gene, CDR1 is LNHDA and CDR2 is SQIVND (reference sequence).

This clonotype was seen many times. The chain employs TRBV5-1 and TRBJ1-2; TRBD1 agrees at 8 bases. V shed 4 bases, J shed 5 bases, and the junction held 7 bases outside the gene matches. The CDR3 spans 14 residues. Germline assignment: CDR1 SGHRS and CDR2 YFSETQ. DNA of the CDR3: TGCGCCAGCAGCGGACAGGGCACTGCTTATGGCTACACCTTC. This codes for CASSGQGTAYGYTF.

This clonotype has only a few counts. The V call is TRBV18, the J call TRBJ1-1; D might be TRBD1 (6 bases). The CDR3 spans 13 residues. Trimming took 4 bases from V and 5 from J, leaving 11 bases between them. CDR1 and CDR2 (germline): KGHSH, LQKENI. CDR3 region: CASSRGARTEAFF. In DNA form, the CDR3 reads TGTGCCAGCTCACGGGGGGCCAGGACTGAAGCTTTCTTT.

This clonotype was found many times. The chain carries TRBV20-1 and TRBJ1-5; D gene unclear. CDR3 length: 13 amino acids. Germline CDR1 is DFQATT and CDR2 is SNEGSKA (reference sequence). V was trimmed by 5 bases and J by 4 bases, leaving 12 bases between them. In DNA, the CDR3 is TGCAGTGCTCAGGACCGAGGAAATCAGCCCCAGCATTTT. Its protein product is CSAQDRGNQPQHF.

This clonotype was picked up many times. The V and J genes are TRBV4-1 and TRBJ1-2, with D possibly being TRBD1 (5 bases). Trimming cost V 3 bases and J 2 bases, with 13 bases left between them. The CDR3 length is 15 residues. The germline V gene encodes CDR1 MGHRA and CDR2 YSYEKL. The CDR3 sequence is CASSQWEGQNYGYTF. The CDR3 DNA reads as TGCGCCAGCAGCCAGTGGGAGGGGCAGAACTATGGCTACACCTTC.

This chain links TRBV5-1 with TRBJ2-5, with 11 bases lining up with TRBD2. Germline assignment: CDR1 SGHRS and CDR2 YFSETQ. Trimming cost V 3 bases and J 2 bases; bases outside gene matches: 3. This CDR3 contains 15 residues. The CDR3 nucleotides are TGCGCCAGCAGCTCGGGACTAGCGGCACAAGAGACCCAGTACTTC. Encoded protein: CASSSGLAAQETQYF.

This clonotype was picked up many times. The rearrangement joins TRBV10-2 to TRBJ2-2; D remains unclear. Per the germline V gene, CDR1 is WSHSY and CDR2 is SAAADI. CDR3 length: 14 amino acids. V gave up 8 bases and J gave up 4 bases, with 14 bases separating them. The CDR3 region has the DNA TGCGCCAGCGGGGAACAGAGAAGCACCGGGGAGCTGTTTTTT. Its translation: CASGEQRSTGELFF.

This clonotype was detected a few times. The V call is TRBV5-1, the J call TRBJ1-1; 8 bases match TRBD1. Germline V gene lookup returns CDR1 SGHRS and CDR2 YFSETQ. The CDR3 has 14 residues. The V gene end was trimmed by 2 bases and the J gene end by 3 bases; junction bases not matched to a gene: 3. CDR3 DNA sequence: TGCGCCAGCAGCTTAGGACAGGGCTACACTGAAGCTTTCTTT. Amino acid sequence: CASSLGQGYTEAFF. Full variable domain (remainder filled in from reference TRBV5-1 and TRBJ1-1): KAGVTQTPRYLIKTRGQQVTLSCSPISGHRSVSWYQQTPGQGLQFLFEYFSETQRNKGNFPGRFSGRQFSNSRSEMNVSTLELGDSALYLCASSLGQGYTEAFFGQGTRLTVV.

Many counts were recorded for this clonotype. This chain uses TRBV5-1 with TRBJ2-7, with 9 bases that match TRBD1. The length of the CDR3 is 12 residues. Germline CDR1 reads SGHRS; CDR2 reads YFSETQ. The junction had 5 bases not matched to a gene; V was cut back by 8 bases and J by 5 bases. CDR3 loop: CASSWTGDEQYF. CDR3 nucleotides: TGCGCCAGTTCGTGGACAGGGGACGAGCAGTACTTC.